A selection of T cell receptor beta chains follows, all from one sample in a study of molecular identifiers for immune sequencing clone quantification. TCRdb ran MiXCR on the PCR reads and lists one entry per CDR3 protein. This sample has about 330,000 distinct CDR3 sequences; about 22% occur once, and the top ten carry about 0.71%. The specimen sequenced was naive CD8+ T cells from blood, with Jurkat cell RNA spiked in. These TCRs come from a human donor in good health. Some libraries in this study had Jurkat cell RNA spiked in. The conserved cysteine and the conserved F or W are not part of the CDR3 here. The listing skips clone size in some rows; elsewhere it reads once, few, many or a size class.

ASSTAWGASEAF,.,TRBJ1-1,TRBV12-3/TRBV12-4
ASSGDRDTRYEQY,many,TRBJ2-7,TRBV7-9
ATSETTGAGMNTEAF,.,TRBJ1-1,TRBV24-1
AWMGRFNTEAF,many,TRBJ1-1,TRBV30
ASSPLKGTMGSYEKLF,many,TRBJ1-4,TRBV7-6
ASSYSTGGLGTDTQY,.,TRBJ2-3,TRBV6-2/TRBV6-3
AWRRTASNPPPH,.,TRBJ1-5,TRBV30
ASSLGLSREPF,.,TRBJ2-2,TRBV12-3/TRBV12-4
ASSLVAGGQEQY,many,TRBJ2-7,TRBV13
ASSPEDRGQSYGYT,.,TRBJ1-2,TRBV5-1
ASSQDFSGGYNEQF,few,TRBJ2-1,TRBV4-3
ASRNGENTEAF,many,TRBJ1-1,TRBV6-5
ASSQRGTGNEQY,.,TRBJ2-7,TRBV11-3
SAWGLWAF,many,TRBJ1-1,TRBV20-1
ASSKAGPEQY,.,TRBJ2-7,TRBV13
AGSRTGYTEAF,.,TRBJ1-1,TRBV5-6
ASSLGRNTGELF,many,TRBJ2-2,TRBV13
ASTNGGGGNTIY,.,TRBJ1-3,TRBV13
ASSQDFGPGDEQY,.,TRBJ2-7,TRBV14
ASSVSGEETQY,many,TRBJ2-5,TRBV9